What follows are 20 T cell receptor beta chains derived from one specimen sequenced in a study of blood T cell repertoires in COVID-19. TCRdb's copy holds only in-frame clones and misses some; the assay was immunoSEQ multiplex PCR. The sample yields around 260,000 clones, approximately 90% seen once. Sequenced material: PBMCs or T cells enriched from blood (not recorded which). These receptors came from a woman under 40 who had recovered from COVID-19.

The rearrangement joins TRBV7-9 to TRBJ1-2; D possibly corresponds to TRBD1 (5 bases). The CDR3 loop spans 13 amino acids. Germline CDR1 and CDR2: SEHNR and FQNEAQ (reference sequence). Between the trimmed V and J ends, which lost 4 bases and 3 bases, there was a span of 9 bases. This CDR3 is CASSWGGDYGYTF. The CDR3 bases are TGTGCCAGCAGCTGGGGAGGGGACTATGGCTACACCTTC.

The rearrangement joins TRBV7-2 to TRBJ2-5, with 7 positions matching TRBD2. Germline assignment: CDR1 SGHTA and CDR2 FQGNSA. This CDR3 is 14 amino acids long. With V trimmed by 5 bases and J by 3 bases, 6 bases remained unmatched. CDR3 residues: CASSPSLAEETQYF. The CDR3, as DNA: TGTGCCAGCAGCCCTTCTCTAGCGGAAGAGACCCAGTACTTC.

This clone was observed once. V and J are TRBV28 and TRBJ1-3; D not certain. The germline V gene has CDR1 MDHEN and CDR2 SYDVKM. This CDR3 is 13 amino acids long. As DNA, the CDR3 is TGTGCAGCCCAGGACTACTCTGGAAACACCATATATTTT. Translation: CAAQDYSGNTIYF.

Worth noting for this clone: The same CDR3 arises from other DNA sequences in this sample as well. The chain is built from TRBV12-3 or TRBV12-4 and TRBJ1-1; D gene ambiguous. The ends were cut back, 3 bases at V and 1 base at J, with 6 bases in the middle. This CDR3 region has 13 residues. CDR3: CASSLSRNTEAFF. The CDR3 region has the DNA TGTGCCAGCAGTTTGTCGAGGAACACTGAAGCTTTCTTT.

The gene calls are TRBV13 and TRBJ1-5; tentatively, D is TRBD1 (5 bases). V was trimmed by 0 bases and J by 4 bases, leaving 7 bases between them. Per the germline V gene, CDR1 is PRHDT and CDR2 is FYEKMQ (reference sequence). The CDR3 is 14 residues long. Here the CDR3 reads CASSLGTVNQPQHF. The CDR3 nucleotides read TGTGCCAGCAGCTTAGGGACAGTTAATCAGCCCCAGCATTTT. The variable domain in full, completed from reference TRBV13 and TRBJ1-5, reads AAGVIQSPRHLIKEKRETATLKCYPIPRHDTVYWYQQGPGQDPQFLISFYEKMQSDKGSIPDRFSAQQFSDYHSELNMSSLELGDSALYFCASSLGTVNQPQHFGDGTRLSIL.

The V gene is TRBV7-9, the J gene TRBJ1-5; D uncertain. V was pared by 4 bases and J by 4 bases, with 11 bases between. Germline-derived CDR1 and CDR2 are SEHNR and FQNEAQ (reference sequence). The CDR3 is 14 amino acids. This chain's CDR3 is CASSSHTRNQPQHF. In nucleotides, the CDR3 is TGTGCCAGCAGCTCCCACACGAGGAATCAGCCCCAGCATTTT. Full variable domain (remainder filled in from reference TRBV7-9 and TRBJ1-5): DTGVSQNPRHKITKRGQNVTFRCDPISEHNRLYWYRQTLGQGPEFLTYFQNEAQLEKSRLLSDRFSAERPKGSFSTLEIQRTEQGDSAMYLCASSSHTRNQPQHFGDGTRLSIL.

The chain couples TRBV28 to TRBJ1-5; D is unclear. The length of the CDR3 is 15 residues. Trimming removed 7 bases from V and 4 bases from J, with 17 bases in between. Germline V lookup: CDR1 MDHEN, CDR2 SYDVKM. This CDR3 is CASTLGGIRNQPQHF. The CDR3 DNA is TGTGCCAGCACCCTCGGAGGGATTAGGAATCAGCCCCAGCATTTT.

This chain connects TRBV19 to TRBJ1-5, with D unclear. Germline CDR1 and CDR2: LNHDA and SQIVND (reference sequence). V was shortened by 3 bases and J by 6 bases, with 12 bases between the two germline ends. This CDR3 contains 14 residues. DNA for the CDR3: TGTGCCAGTAGTATGCCAGGAAAAGTTCAGCCCCAGCATTTT. It is translated as CASSMPGKVQPQHF. Together with reference TRBV19 and TRBJ1-5, the CDR3 gives the full variable domain: DGGITQSPKYLFRKEGQNVTLSCEQNLNHDAMYWYRQDPGQGLRLIYYSQIVNDFQKGDIAEGYSVSREKKESFPLTVTSAQKNPTAFYLCASSMPGKVQPQHFGDGTRLSIL.

This clone appeared once. The chain links TRBV21-1 to TRBJ2-7; no DNA check was done on the table's D call, TRBD2. TRBV21-1 is a recognized pseudogene. This CDR3 is built from 16 residues. The CDR3 spells CASSSEGTSGSSEQYF. The CDR3, as DNA: TGTGCCAGCAGCTCCGAAGGGACTAGCGGGAGCTCCGAGCAGTACTTC.

DNA for the CDR3: TGTGCCACCAGCAGAGATCGAGCAGATACGCAGTATTTT. Protein product: CATSRDRADTQYF. The chain joins TRBV15 to TRBJ2-3; no firm D call. Between the trimmed V and J ends, which lost 0 bases and 4 bases, there was a span of 5 bases. Germline CDR1 is LNHNV and CDR2 is YYDKDF (reference sequence). The CDR3 consists of 13 residues. The full variable domain, with the rest looked up from reference TRBV15 and TRBJ2-3, is DAMVIQNPRYQVTQFGKPVTLSCSQTLNHNVMYWYQQKSSQAPKLLFHYYDKDFNNEADTPDNFQSRRPNTSFCFLDIRSPGLGDTAMYLCATSRDRADTQYFGPGTRLTVL.

The chain joins TRBV4-1 to TRBJ1-4; D is unresolved. Between the trimmed V and J ends, which lost 1 base and 4 bases, there was a span of 7 bases. CDR1 MGHRA and CDR2 YSYEKL come from the germline V gene. CDR3 length equals 14 residues. The CDR3 DNA is TGCGCCAGCAGCCAAGGGGCCCTTAATGAAAAACTGTTTTTT. This sequence encodes CASSQGALNEKLFF.

The chain employs TRBV7-2 and TRBJ1-1; 10 bases line up with TRBD1. The CDR3 consists of 16 residues. V dropped 5 bases and J dropped 0; count of bases not matched to a gene: 6. The germline V gene has CDR1 SGHTA and CDR2 FQGNSA. The CDR3 coding sequence is TGTGCCAGCAGCACCGGGACAGGGGTACTGAACACTGAAGCTTTCTTT. Its protein product is CASSTGTGVLNTEAFF.

This sequence joins TRBV28 and TRBJ1-2; 10 bases are a match to TRBD1. The junction had 7 bases not matched to a gene; V was cut back by 5 bases and J by 4 bases. Germline V gene sequence: CDR1 MDHEN, CDR2 SYDVKM. The CDR3 spans 15 residues. The CDR3 DNA follows: TGTGCCAGCAGTCTCCGGGACAGGGGAGGCTATGGCTACACCTTC. It is translated as CASSLRDRGGYGYTF.

The gene calls are TRBV9 and TRBJ1-2; 8 bases match TRBD1. Germline assignment: CDR1 SGDLS and CDR2 YYNGEE. The CDR3 runs to 14 residues. Trimming at V came to 3 bases and at J to 4 bases, leaving 5 bases not matched to a gene. The CDR3 DNA sequence: TGTGCCAGCAGCGGAACTGGACAGGGCTATGGCTACACCTTC. Its translation is CASSGTGQGYGYTF.

V and J are TRBV5-6 and TRBJ1-4; possibly TRBD1 for D (5 bases). The germline V gene has CDR1 SGHDT and CDR2 YYEEEE. Between the trimmed V and J ends, which lost 1 base and 0 bases, there was a span of 13 bases. This CDR3 contains 17 residues. CDR3 protein: CASSLPGFSATNEKLFF. DNA for the CDR3: TGTGCCAGCAGCTTGCCAGGGTTTTCTGCAACTAATGAAAAACTGTTTTTT.

This clone was observed once. V usage is TRBV18 and J usage is TRBJ2-7; 7 bases are a match to TRBD1. Per germline, CDR1 KGHSH and CDR2 LQKENI. The ends lost 3 bases at V and 6 bases at J; junction bases unmatched: 5. This CDR3 is 13 amino acids long. CDR3 residues: CASSPNRGGEQYF. The CDR3 bases are TGTGCCAGCTCACCGAACAGGGGCGGCGAGCAGTACTTC.

The chain recombines TRBV7-2 with TRBJ2-7; 7 nucleotides line up with TRBD1. The CDR3 extends over 14 amino acids. J was trimmed by 2 bases and V by 3 bases; bases with no gene match: 4. The V gene's germline CDR1 is SGHTA and CDR2 FQGNSA. The CDR3 loop reads CASSFSGQAYEQYF. CDR3 DNA: TGTGCCAGCAGCTTTTCTGGACAGGCCTACGAGCAGTACTTC.

The DNA for the CDR3 is TGTGCCTGGAGTTTACAGGGGAATAGCAATCAGCCCCAGCATTTT. Its translation: CAWSLQGNSNQPQHF. The chain has TRBV30 and TRBJ1-5; 7 bases line up with TRBD1. V gave up 2 bases and J gave up 0 bases; unmatched junction bases: 4. Germline CDR1 is GTSNPN and CDR2 is SVGIG (reference sequence). This CDR3 region has 15 residues.

The chain links TRBV14 to TRBJ2-1, with 11 bases lining up with TRBD2. CDR1 is SGHDN, CDR2 FVKESK, per germline. The V segment lost 1 base and the J segment 2 bases; nucleotides outside the gene matches: 16. The length of the CDR3 is 21 residues. Here the CDR3 reads CASSQGLRLAGREGPYNEQFF. The CDR3 DNA sequence: TGTGCCAGCAGCCAAGGACTCCGACTAGCGGGGCGCGAAGGGCCCTACAATGAGCAGTTCTTC.

This clone was counted a single time. The chain links TRBV18 to TRBJ2-7; possibly TRBD1 for D (6 bases). The CDR3 sequence is 13 residues long. Germline assignment: CDR1 KGHSH and CDR2 LQKENI. V was pared by 5 bases and J by 2 bases, with 10 bases between. CDR3 residues: CASSLNRAYEQYF. Written as DNA, the CDR3 is TGTGCCAGCTCATTGAACAGGGCCTACGAGCAGTACTTC.